This T cell receptor (beta chain) emerged from a study of beta chain features in type 1 diabetes. Study-wide results and limits: Patients with Type 1 diabetes showed moderately but significantly shorter TCRB CDR3s in all four CD4+ subsets.

All of the isolated RNA was reverse transcribed, so expressed TCRB transcripts were sequenced. The method was immunoSEQ multiplex PCR; TCRdb's version includes in-frame clones alone and lacks a portion of them. The data show fewer than 150,000 clones, with 6.9% seen just once and about 1.3% held by the top ten. This clone was observed at least ten times. Antigen: not known. Germline loops: CDR1 ENHRY, CDR2 SYGVKD. CDR3 length: 13 residues. V lost 3 bases and J lost 8, with 14 bases in between. The chain recombines TRBV10-3 with TRBJ2-7; D might be TRBD1 (5 bases). Sequencing was done on a sample of central memory CD4+ T cells from blood. This TCR came from a woman under 40 in good health. The CDR3 sequence: CAISDRVEGQQYF. The CDR3 DNA follows: TGTGCCATCAGTGACAGGGTGGAAGGACAGCAGTACTTC.